The 29 T cell receptor beta chains below were found in one sample sequenced in a study of blood T cell repertoires in COVID-19. Clones were sequenced by immunoSEQ multiplex PCR, and TCRdb holds only the in-frame ones, with some missing. The profile shows hundreds of thousands of clones, 83% of them singletons. The specimen sequenced was peripheral blood. Receptors originate from a woman in her forties or fifties with acute or convalescent COVID-19.

This clone was seen more than once but under ten times. V usage is TRBV28 and J usage is TRBJ2-7, with D tentatively TRBD1 (6 bases). Germline V lookup: CDR1 MDHEN, CDR2 SYDVKM. This CDR3 contains 16 residues. Trimming shortened V by 0 bases and J by 5 bases, and 17 bases separated the two germline ends. CDR3 nucleotide sequence: TGTGCCAGCAGTTTATGGGGTCTCTCAGGGGACGACGAGCAGTACTTC. Residues: CASSLWGLSGDDEQYF.

J is TRBJ1-5 and V is TRBV2, with no clear D. CDR1 is SNHLY and CDR2 is FYNNEI in the germline V gene. V lost 4 bases and J 7 bases, leaving 14 bases between the germline ends. The length of the CDR3 is 14 residues. CDR3 protein: CASSGAQVTQPQHF. The DNA of the CDR3 is TGTGCCAGCAGTGGGGCCCAGGTAACCCAGCCCCAGCATTTT.

This chain uses TRBV6-6 with TRBJ2-3, with D perhaps TRBD2 (6 bases). The length of the CDR3 is 14 residues. From germline, CDR1 is MNHNY and CDR2 SVGAGI (reference sequence). The V gene lost 8 bases and the J gene lost 1 base, with 13 bases spanning the gap. The CDR3 is CASQLSGGTDTQYF. CDR3 nucleotide sequence: TGTGCCAGCCAGCTTAGCGGAGGCACAGATACGCAGTATTTT.

Only a few counts were recorded for this clone. CDR3 in DNA: TGTGCCAGCAGTTCTACAGGGAGCTCCTACAATGAGCAGTTCTTC. Its protein product is CASSSTGSSYNEQFF. The chain has TRBV28 and TRBJ2-1, with a weak D call TRBD1 (6 bases). This CDR3 region has 15 residues. Germline CDR1 and CDR2: MDHEN and SYDVKM. Between the trimmed V and J ends, which lost 4 bases and 0 bases, there was a span of 10 bases.

The chain recombines TRBV2 with TRBJ2-7, with 10 nucleotides matching TRBD2. Germline V gene data show CDR1 as SNHLY and CDR2 as FYNNEI. This CDR3 is 13 amino acids long. The ends lost 6 bases at V and 2 bases at J; junction bases unmatched: 1. The DNA of the CDR3 is TGTGCCAGCAGACTAGCGGGACCCTACGAGCAGTACTTC. Translated, it gives CASRLAGPYEQYF.

The V gene is TRBV5-1, the J gene TRBJ2-5; possible D gene TRBD1, 5 bases. Looked up from germline, CDR1 is SGHRS and CDR2 is YFSETQ. V lost 1 base, J lost 5 bases, and 9 bases lay in between. The length of the CDR3 is 13 residues. The CDR3 nucleotides read TGCGCCAGCAGCTTGACAGGTTCGGAGACCCAGTACTTC. Translation gives CASSLTGSETQYF.

The chain uses TRBV2 and TRBJ2-3; D is perhaps TRBD2 (5 bases). The germline CDR1 and CDR2 sequences are SNHLY and FYNNEI. V gave up 4 bases and J gave up 6 bases, with 8 bases separating them. The CDR3 spans 12 residues. The chain's CDR3 is CASSAGLDTQYF. The CDR3, as DNA: TGTGCCAGCAGTGCGGGGTTGGATACGCAGTATTTT.

V is TRBV10-3 and J is TRBJ2-3, with D perhaps TRBD2 (5 bases). Germline V gene data show CDR1 as ENHRY and CDR2 as SYGVKD. The V end lost 7 bases, the J end lost 4 bases, and 12 bases lay between the germline ends. This CDR3 spans 13 amino acids. The CDR3 spells CAITPDLADTQYF. DNA of the CDR3: TGTGCCATCACTCCGGACTTAGCAGATACGCAGTATTTT.

This rearrangement joins TRBV14 to TRBJ1-6; D call uncertain. Germline V gene data show CDR1 as SGHDN and CDR2 as FVKESK. V dropped 1 base and J dropped 5 bases, with 12 bases sitting between them. The CDR3 loop spans 16 amino acids. This CDR3 is CASSQGGGWNNSPLHF. DNA of the CDR3: TGTGCCAGCAGCCAAGGAGGCGGGTGGAATAATTCACCCCTCCACTTT.

CDR3 amino acids: CASSPGNSYEQYF. For the CDR3, the DNA is TGTGCCAGCAGCCCAGGGAACTCCTACGAGCAGTACTTC. The chain is built from TRBV5-6 and TRBJ2-7, with a weak D call TRBD1 (5 bases). Trimming removed 4 bases at V and 0 bases at J, with 8 bases between. The germline V gene has CDR1 SGHDT and CDR2 YYEEEE. CDR3 size: 13 residues. Filled out from reference TRBV5-6 and TRBJ2-7, the complete variable domain reads DAGVTQSPTHLIKTRGQQVTLRCSPKSGHDTVSWYQQALGQGPQFIFQYYEEEERQRGNFPDRFSGHQFPNYSSELNVNALLLGDSALYLCASSPGNSYEQYFGPGTRLTVT.

The V and J genes are TRBV27 and TRBJ2-7; 7 positions match TRBD2. The V gene's germline CDR1 is MNHEY and CDR2 SMNVEV (reference sequence). The V gene end was trimmed by 2 bases and the J gene end by 4 bases; junction bases not matched to a gene: 5. The CDR3 spans 14 residues. The CDR3 region is CASSLGGDYYEQYF. The CDR3 bases are TGTGCCAGCAGTTTAGGGGGGGACTATTACGAGCAGTACTTC.

This chain joins TRBV27 and TRBJ2-5, with 9 positions matching TRBD1. CDR1 and CDR2 (germline): MNHEY, SMNVEV (reference sequence). After removal of 7 bases from V and 5 bases from J, the junction contained 11 bases not matched to a gene. This CDR3 spans 15 amino acids. Written as DNA, the CDR3 is TGTGCCAGCATGGCCTTCCGGGACAGGGAGGAGACCCAGTACTTC. This sequence encodes CASMAFRDREETQYF.

The chain uses TRBV10-2 and TRBJ2-7; 10 positions match TRBD1. V shed 5 bases, J shed 1 base, and the junction held 2 bases outside the gene matches. CDR3 length equals 14 residues. In germline, CDR1 is WSHSY, CDR2 SAAADI. The CDR3 nucleotides read TGCGCCAGCAGTCCGGGACAGGGGTCCTACGAGCAGTACTTC. Amino acid sequence: CASSPGQGSYEQYF.

With respect to this clone: This sample also contains other DNA sequences that code for the same CDR3. The V call is TRBV5-1, the J call TRBJ1-4, with 9 bases matching TRBD1. The CDR3 extends over 14 amino acids. The germline gives CDR1 SGHRS, CDR2 YFSETQ. Trimming at V came to 4 bases and at J to 7 bases, leaving 5 bases not matched to a gene. This CDR3 is CASSPDRGGEKLFF. The CDR3 DNA reads as TGCGCCAGCAGCCCGGACAGGGGAGGTGAAAAACTGTTTTTT.

This chain uses TRBV28 with TRBJ2-7, with D possibly being TRBD1 (6 bases). V lost 5 bases, J lost 2 bases, and 10 bases lay in between. Germline V gene sequence: CDR1 MDHEN, CDR2 SYDVKM. The CDR3 contains 13 residues. Here the CDR3 reads CASSRQEPYEQYF. CDR3 DNA: TGTGCCAGCAGTCGACAGGAGCCCTACGAGCAGTACTTC.

This clone was detected a few times. This chain joins TRBV7-3 and TRBJ2-2; 15 nucleotides line up with TRBD2. Germline assignment: CDR1 SGHTA and CDR2 FQGTGA. Trimming at V came to 5 bases and at J to 7 bases, leaving 8 bases not matched to a gene. CDR3 length: 17 residues. The CDR3: CASSLSGTSGRNGELFF. CDR3 coding DNA: TGTGCCAGCAGCCTATCCGGGACTAGCGGGAGGAACGGGGAGCTGTTTTTT.

The V and J genes are TRBV5-4 and TRBJ2-7, with TRBD2 matching over 8 bases. Trimming cost V 0 bases and J 0 bases; bases outside gene matches: 5. The CDR3 has 16 residues. CDR1 and CDR2 (germline): SGHNT, YYREEE (reference sequence). The CDR3: CASSLAGGGVSYEQYF. The CDR3 coding sequence is TGTGCCAGCAGCTTGGCCGGGGGGGGAGTCTCCTACGAGCAGTACTTC.

This clone came up once. The chain couples TRBV11-2 to TRBJ2-7; maybe TRBD2 (6 bases). Germline CDR1 is SGHAT and CDR2 is FQNNGV. Trimming left V 1 base short and J 3 bases short, with 13 bases between. The CDR3 runs 15 residues. CDR3 residues: CASSLAGDSFYEQYF. DNA for the CDR3: TGTGCCAGCAGCTTAGCGGGGGACTCCTTCTACGAGCAGTACTTC.

The CDR3 DNA follows: TGTGCCAGCAGCTCCCCAGGGGGAGAAAAACTGTTTTTT. Translated: CASSSPGGEKLFF. The rearrangement joins TRBV11-2 to TRBJ1-4; 7 bases are shared with TRBD1. The CDR3 consists of 13 residues. The J segment lost 8 bases and the V segment lost 4 bases, leaving 4 bases of the junction unmatched. From germline, CDR1 is SGHAT and CDR2 FQNNGV.

The rearrangement uses TRBV12-5 and TRBJ2-1; D perhaps matches TRBD2 (7 bases). Germline-derived CDR1 and CDR2 are LGHNT and FRNRAP. This CDR3 comprises 14 residues. The V gene lost 2 bases and the J gene lost 9 bases, with 14 bases spanning the gap. The CDR3 coding sequence is TGTGCTAGTGGTTTGTCTGGGGGGGCCATTGAGCAGTTCTTC. It translates to CASGLSGGAIEQFF.

The chain recombines TRBV27 with TRBJ2-7; D perhaps matches TRBD2 (5 bases). The CDR3 has 15 residues. CDR1 and CDR2 (germline): MNHEY, SMNVEV (reference sequence). V lost 5 bases and J 2 bases, leaving 16 bases between the germline ends. The CDR3 protein is CASSVRLPGPYEQYF. The CDR3 DNA reads as TGTGCCAGCAGTGTACGACTACCAGGCCCCTACGAGCAGTACTTC.

The count of this clone is one. V gene TRBV5-4 combines with J gene TRBJ1-2, with a possible D match to TRBD1 (5 bases). V dropped 0 bases and J dropped 4 bases, with 13 bases sitting between them. The CDR3 runs to 15 residues. Germline V gene data show CDR1 as SGHNT and CDR2 as YYREEE (reference sequence). The CDR3 region is CASSLERQSAYGYTF. The CDR3 region has the DNA TGTGCCAGCAGCTTGGAGAGACAGTCGGCCTATGGCTACACCTTC.

This clone was picked up one time. V gene TRBV13 combines with J gene TRBJ1-1, with D perhaps TRBD1 (5 bases). Trimming removed 5 bases at V and 2 bases at J, with 24 bases between. Looked up from germline, CDR1 is PRHDT and CDR2 is FYEKMQ (reference sequence). This CDR3 comprises 18 residues. The CDR3 DNA follows: TGTGCCAGCAGCCACACTAGCAAGATCGCGACAGTTAACACTGAAGCTTTCTTT. Residues: CASSHTSKIATVNTEAFF.

The J gene is TRBJ2-5, the V gene TRBV29-1; 10 bases align to TRBD1. This CDR3 is built from 14 residues. V shed 6 bases and J 2 bases; nucleotides not matched to a gene: 6. Germline V CDR1 and CDR2: SQVTM, ANQGSEA. The CDR3 nucleotides are TGCAGCGTCGCAGACAGGGGGCGACAAGAGACCCAGTACTTC. Translated, it gives CSVADRGRQETQYF.

This clone was counted between two and nine times. J is TRBJ2-7 and V is TRBV5-4; 11 nucleotides agree with TRBD1. Trimming cost V 8 bases and J 2 bases; bases outside gene matches: 15. The CDR3 is made up of 17 amino acids. Germline V CDR1 and CDR2: SGHNT, YYREEE (reference sequence). The CDR3 DNA reads as TGTGCCAGTCAAGAGGACAGGGGGCGCTTGTCCCCCTACGAGCAGTACTTC. This codes for CASQEDRGRLSPYEQYF.

This sequence joins TRBV30 and TRBJ2-5, with 8 bases lining up with TRBD2. The CDR3 spans 15 residues. V shed 6 bases and J 6 bases; nucleotides not matched to a gene: 15. The germline CDR1 and CDR2 sequences are GTSNPN and SVGIG (reference sequence). CDR3 amino acids: CACYPVGGGQKTQYF. The CDR3 coding sequence is TGTGCCTGCTATCCGGTCGGCGGGGGGCAGAAGACCCAGTACTTC.

J is TRBJ2-7 and V is TRBV28; 9 positions match TRBD2. The germline gives CDR1 MDHEN, CDR2 SYDVKM. The CDR3 runs 15 residues. J was trimmed by 4 bases and V by 3 bases; bases with no gene match: 7. This CDR3 is CASSFSGGRAYEQYF. The CDR3 bases are TGTGCCAGCAGTTTCTCGGGCGGGAGGGCGTACGAGCAGTACTTC.

This rearrangement joins TRBV19 to TRBJ1-1; no reliable D call. The germline V gene encodes CDR1 LNHDA and CDR2 SQIVND (reference sequence). The CDR3 runs 13 residues. The V end was cut by 1 base, the J end by 6 bases, with 9 bases between. The DNA of the CDR3 is TGTGCCAGTAGTATAGTGGGTAGCGCTGAAGCTTTCTTT. As protein: CASSIVGSAEAFF.

This clone was seen a few times. The chain combines TRBV12-5 with TRBJ1-5; D is ambiguous. V lost 0 bases and J lost 1, with 13 bases in between. This CDR3 comprises 17 residues. Germline CDR1 LGHNT, CDR2 FRNRAP. The CDR3 bases are TGTGCTAGTGGTTTGGTACAGTTGGGTAACAGCAATCAGCCCCAGCATTTT. Protein sequence: CASGLVQLGNSNQPQHF.